One and the same sample provided the 28 T cell receptor beta chains below, sequenced in a study of shared clonotypes between healthy human individuals. CD8 cells classed as naive were CD45RO-negative and positively selected for CCR7, excluding terminally differentiated effector memory CD45RA+ cells. Profiled with immunoSEQ multiplex PCR; TCRdb holds only in-frame clones, not every one. In the table there are roughly 850,000 clones, about 96% of which are singletons. Source material: naive CD8+ T cells sorted from blood. Receptor source: a man aged 25 to 45 in good health.

V gene TRBV5-1 combines with J gene TRBJ2-7, with a possible D match to TRBD2 (5 bases). V was clipped by 2 bases and J by 0 bases, with 15 bases between them. CDR1 is SGHRS, CDR2 YFSETQ, per germline. CDR3 length: 16 residues. CDR3 amino acids: CASSLSSGQSSYEQYF. As DNA, the CDR3 is TGCGCCAGCAGCTTATCAAGCGGTCAGAGCTCCTACGAGCAGTACTTC.

The chain links TRBV9 to TRBJ2-1; 7 nucleotides agree with TRBD2. The ends lost 2 bases at V and 4 bases at J; junction bases unmatched: 3. Germline V gene data show CDR1 as SGDLS and CDR2 as YYNGEE. The CDR3 spans 14 residues. The DNA for the CDR3 is TGTGCCAGCAGCGTGGGGGAGGGGTACAATGAGCAGTTCTTC. The encoded protein is CASSVGEGYNEQFF.

Comments on this clone: The same CDR3 arises from other DNA sequences in this sample as well. J is TRBJ2-7 and V is TRBV2; D is ambiguous. The ends were cut back, 11 bases at V and 8 bases at J, with 13 bases in the middle. Germline V gene sequence: CDR1 SNHLY, CDR2 FYNNEI. This CDR3 contains 10 residues. The CDR3 nucleotides are TGTGCCTCCCTCGGGCGTAAGCAGTACTTC. Its translation is CASLGRKQYF.

Comment on this clone: Other nucleotide sequences in the sample specify the same CDR3. The V and J genes are TRBV7-6 and TRBJ2-2; 7 nucleotides line up with TRBD1. CDR1 is SGHVS, CDR2 FNYEAQ, per germline. This CDR3 spans 14 amino acids. V was clipped by 3 bases and J by 4 bases; unmatched bases: 2. The CDR3 DNA reads TGTGCCAGCAGCTTGGCAGGGGGCACCGGGGAGCTGTTTTTT. It is translated as CASSLAGGTGELFF.

The CDR3 protein is CASSAPPGLVSNEQYF. In nucleotides, the CDR3 is TGTGCCAGTAGTGCTCCCCCGGGACTCGTGTCAAACGAGCAGTACTTC. J is TRBJ2-7 and V is TRBV19; TRBD2 is a possible D gene (6 bases). This CDR3 comprises 16 residues. CDR1 is LNHDA, CDR2 SQIVND, per germline (reference sequence). V dropped 5 bases and J dropped 5 bases, with 22 bases sitting between them. The whole variable domain, remainder taken from reference TRBV19 and TRBJ2-7, is DGGITQSPKYLFRKEGQNVTLSCEQNLNHDAMYWYRQDPGQGLRLIYYSQIVNDFQKGDIAEGYSVSREKKESFPLTVTSAQKNPTAFYLCASSAPPGLVSNEQYFGPGTRLTVT.

The chain has TRBV6-1 and TRBJ2-7; TRBD2 matches 9 bases. Trimming removed 2 bases from V and 6 bases from J; junction bases left unmatched: 14. Per the germline V gene, CDR1 is MNHNS and CDR2 is SASEGT. This CDR3 has 17 residues. The CDR3 is CASSEHIRGGVSGEQYF. In DNA form, the CDR3 reads TGTGCCAGCAGTGAACATATCCGCGGGGGGGTGAGTGGCGAGCAGTACTTC.

The chain carries TRBV28 and TRBJ2-1, with D unclear. Germline CDR1 and CDR2: MDHEN and SYDVKM. V lost 3 bases and J lost 6, with 9 bases in between. CDR3 length: 13 residues. The CDR3 region is CASSLMQINEQFF. The DNA of the CDR3 is TGTGCCAGCAGTTTGATGCAGATCAATGAGCAGTTCTTC. Full variable domain (outside the CDR3, taken from reference TRBV28 and TRBJ2-1): DVKVTQSSRYLVKRTGEKVFLECVQDMDHENMFWYRQDPGLGLRLIYFSYDVKMKEKGDIPEGYSVSREKKERFSLILESASTNQTSMYLCASSLMQINEQFFGPGTRLTVL.

This chain joins TRBV7-9 and TRBJ1-1; tentative D call: TRBD1 (6 bases). Germline assignment: CDR1 SEHNR and CDR2 FQNEAQ (reference sequence). The ends were cut back, 1 base at V and 8 bases at J, with 8 bases in the middle. The CDR3 is made up of 12 amino acids. This CDR3 is CASSLGGGEAFF. The CDR3 DNA is TGTGCCAGCAGCTTAGGAGGGGGGGAAGCTTTCTTT.

The CDR3 region has the DNA TGTGCCAGTAGTATAGTGGCTCGAGAGACCCAGTACTTC. It translates to CASSIVARETQYF. This chain connects TRBV19 to TRBJ2-5; no clear D gene. CDR3 length: 13 residues. Trimming removed 1 base at V and 4 bases at J, with 7 bases between. Germline lookup yields CDR1 LNHDA and CDR2 SQIVND (reference sequence).

This clone showed up just once. CDR3 in DNA: TGTGCCAGCAGCTCTGCGGGGACTCGAGAAGCTTTCTTT. Its translation is CASSSAGTREAFF. The chain has TRBV7-9 and TRBJ1-1; TRBD1 is a possible D gene (5 bases). The ends were cut back, 4 bases at V and 8 bases at J, with 14 bases in the middle. The CDR3 is 13 residues long. Per the germline V gene, CDR1 is SEHNR and CDR2 is FQNEAQ (reference sequence).

This rearrangement joins TRBV4-3 to TRBJ2-7; tentatively, D is TRBD1 or TRBD2 (5 bases each). V was pared by 0 bases and J by 0 bases, with 12 bases between. Germline V CDR1 and CDR2: LGHNA, YSLEER. The CDR3 totals 16 residues. CDR3 sequence: CASSQDQGRSSYEQYF. DNA of the CDR3: TGCGCCAGCAGCCAAGACCAGGGACGAAGCTCCTACGAGCAGTACTTC.

This chain links TRBV11-2 with TRBJ1-2; D call uncertain. The CDR3 consists of 12 residues. Germline CDR1 and CDR2: SGHAT and FQNNGV. The ends were cut back, 0 bases at V and 7 bases at J, with 6 bases in the middle. The CDR3 is CASSLDSTGYTF. The CDR3, as DNA: TGTGCCAGCAGCTTAGACTCCACTGGCTACACCTTC.

V usage is TRBV14 and J usage is TRBJ1-1; D is undetermined. The CDR3 extends over 16 amino acids. CDR1 is SGHDN and CDR2 is FVKESK in the germline V gene. With 0 bases removed from V and 2 bases from J, the gap between germline ends came to 13 bases. CDR3 nucleotides: TGTGCCAGCAGCCAAGATATGCCGGGCACTAACACTGAAGCTTTCTTT. Translating it yields CASSQDMPGTNTEAFF.

This clone occurred once. The rearrangement links TRBV29-1 to TRBJ2-2; D unresolved. The CDR3 totals 14 residues. V was shortened by 4 bases and J by 0 bases, with 9 bases between the two germline ends. From germline, CDR1 is SQVTM and CDR2 ANQGSEA. CDR3 amino acids: CSVVSSPNTGELFF. The DNA of the CDR3 is TGCAGCGTTGTTAGCAGCCCGAACACCGGGGAGCTGTTTTTT.

The gene calls are TRBV7-9 and TRBJ2-7, with 8 bases aligning to TRBD1. The CDR3 consists of 15 residues. Germline assignment: CDR1 SEHNR and CDR2 FQNEAQ (reference sequence). J gave up 3 bases and V 3 bases, and 7 bases lay outside the gene matches. The CDR3 spells CASSLDRDRFYEQYF. As DNA, the CDR3 is TGTGCCAGCAGCTTGGACCGGGACAGGTTCTACGAGCAGTACTTC.

The chain uses TRBV5-8 and TRBJ2-5, with 9 bases aligning to TRBD1. Germline CDR1 is SGHTS and CDR2 is YDEGEE. The CDR3 contains 18 residues. J was trimmed by 5 bases and V by 6 bases; bases with no gene match: 20. The CDR3 reads CASNPGFGQGISVETQYF. CDR3 DNA: TGTGCCAGCAACCCCGGTTTTGGACAGGGGATTTCGGTGGAGACCCAGTACTTC.

The gene calls are TRBV27 and TRBJ2-2; D gene ambiguous. CDR3 length: 15 amino acids. Germline CDR1 and CDR2: MNHEY and SMNVEV (reference sequence). Trimming took off 0 bases at V and 2 bases at J, with 7 bases between the two ends. The CDR3 region has the DNA TGTGCCAGCAGTTTATCCCTCACAAACACCGGGGAGCTGTTTTTT. Its translation: CASSLSLTNTGELFF.

The chain recombines TRBV19 with TRBJ2-7; D could derive from TRBD1 or TRBD2 (5 bases each). V lost 9 bases to trimming and J lost 3 bases, with 24 bases between them. The length of the CDR3 is 16 residues. The germline CDR1 and CDR2 sequences are LNHDA and SQIVND (reference sequence). The CDR3 sequence is CARGTSTGTERYEQYF. In DNA, the CDR3 is TGTGCCAGAGGGACCAGTACCGGGACGGAACGCTACGAGCAGTACTTC.

V usage is TRBV5-4 and J usage is TRBJ1-1; D is possibly TRBD1 (5 bases). This CDR3 has 17 amino acids. The ends were cut back, 0 bases at V and 0 bases at J, with 15 bases in the middle. Looked up from germline, CDR1 is SGHNT and CDR2 is YYREEE (reference sequence). As DNA, the CDR3 is TGTGCCAGCAGCTTGGGAGGGACCGTAGCCATGAACACTGAAGCTTTCTTT. Encoded protein: CASSLGGTVAMNTEAFF.

The J gene is TRBJ2-1, the V gene TRBV11-3; either TRBD1 or TRBD2 may fit D (5 bases each). V was clipped by 0 bases and J by 8 bases, with 17 bases between them. Germline values: CDR1 SGHNT, CDR2 YENEEA. The CDR3 totals 16 residues. CDR3 nucleotide sequence: TGTGCCAGCAGCTTAGATGGTAGCGCGAGAGGGGATGAGCAGTTCTTC. Its translation: CASSLDGSARGDEQFF.

The chain employs TRBV9 and TRBJ1-1; 9 bases align to TRBD1. The V segment lost 1 base and the J segment 3 bases; nucleotides outside the gene matches: 13. CDR1 is SGDLS, CDR2 YYNGEE, per germline. CDR3 length equals 18 residues. This chain's CDR3 is CASSVRSQGAKRDTEAFF. CDR3 sequence (DNA): TGTGCCAGCAGCGTACGCTCACAGGGGGCTAAGAGGGACACTGAAGCTTTCTTT.

The chain links TRBV29-1 to TRBJ2-7; the match to TRBD2 covers 7 bases. V dropped 1 base and J dropped 2; count of bases not matched to a gene: 5. The CDR3 is 14 amino acids. Germline V gene lookup returns CDR1 SQVTM and CDR2 ANQGSEA. In nucleotides, the CDR3 is TGCAGCGTTGAAGGCGGGGGACTCCCCTACGAGCAGTACTTC. It specifies CSVEGGGLPYEQYF.

On this clone: Distinct nucleotide sequences in the sample also encode this CDR3. This sequence joins TRBV5-4 and TRBJ2-5; no clear D gene. Deletions cut 3 bases from V and 0 bases from J, with 3 bases between. CDR3 length equals 12 residues. Looked up from germline, CDR1 is SGHNT and CDR2 is YYREEE (reference sequence). This CDR3 reads CASSSNQETQYF. In DNA form, the CDR3 reads TGTGCCAGCAGCTCGAACCAAGAGACCCAGTACTTC.

This sequence joins TRBV28 and TRBJ1-2; weak D call: TRBD1 (6 bases). V was clipped by 3 bases and J by 3 bases, with 14 bases between them. This CDR3 comprises 15 residues. Per the germline V gene, CDR1 is MDHEN and CDR2 is SYDVKM. The CDR3 reads CASSLPPQGDYGYTF. The CDR3, as DNA: TGTGCCAGCAGTTTGCCCCCACAGGGAGACTATGGCTACACCTTC.

On this clone: The sample has other DNA sequences that encode this CDR3 too. The chain joins TRBV27 to TRBJ2-7; D not resolved. V lost 2 bases and J lost 4, with 9 bases in between. In germline, CDR1 is MNHEY, CDR2 SMNVEV (reference sequence). The CDR3 has 13 residues. The CDR3 nucleotides read TGTGCCAGCAGTTTAGGAGCCGAATACGAGCAGTACTTC. This translates into CASSLGAEYEQYF.

This clone was counted between two and nine times. The rearrangement uses TRBV7-9 and TRBJ2-7, with 7 bases lining up with TRBD2. Germline assignment: CDR1 SEHNR and CDR2 FQNEAQ (reference sequence). V lost 3 bases and J lost 2; bases outside the gene matches: 4. The CDR3 loop spans 14 amino acids. This CDR3 reads CASSLAGVAYEQYF. CDR3 nucleotides: TGTGCCAGCAGCTTGGCGGGAGTAGCCTACGAGCAGTACTTC. The full variable domain, with the rest looked up from reference TRBV7-9 and TRBJ2-7, is DTGVSQNPRHKITKRGQNVTFRCDPISEHNRLYWYRQTLGQGPEFLTYFQNEAQLEKSRLLSDRFSAERPKGSFSTLEIQRTEQGDSAMYLCASSLAGVAYEQYFGPGTRLTVT.

CDR3 amino acids: CASYSGDGNEQFF. The CDR3 bases are TGTGCCAGTTATAGCGGGGACGGCAATGAGCAGTTCTTC. The V and J genes are TRBV7-9 and TRBJ2-1; 8 nucleotides agree with TRBD2. V lost 9 bases and J lost 6; bases outside the gene matches: 7. CDR3 size: 13 residues. Germline CDR1 and CDR2: SEHNR and FQNEAQ (reference sequence). The full variable domain, in which reference TRBV7-9 and TRBJ2-1 provide the parts outside the CDR3, is DTGVSQNPRHKITKRGQNVTFRCDPISEHNRLYWYRQTLGQGPEFLTYFQNEAQLEKSRLLSDRFSAERPKGSFSTLEIQRTEQGDSAMYLCASYSGDGNEQFFGPGTRLTVL.

The chain has TRBV2 and TRBJ1-4, with D unresolved. Germline-derived CDR1 and CDR2 are SNHLY and FYNNEI. V lost 10 bases and J lost 7, with 7 bases in between. CDR3 length: 10 residues. Here the CDR3 DNA reads TGTGCCACGGTGGGTGAAAAACTGTTTTTT. Amino acid sequence: CATVGEKLFF.